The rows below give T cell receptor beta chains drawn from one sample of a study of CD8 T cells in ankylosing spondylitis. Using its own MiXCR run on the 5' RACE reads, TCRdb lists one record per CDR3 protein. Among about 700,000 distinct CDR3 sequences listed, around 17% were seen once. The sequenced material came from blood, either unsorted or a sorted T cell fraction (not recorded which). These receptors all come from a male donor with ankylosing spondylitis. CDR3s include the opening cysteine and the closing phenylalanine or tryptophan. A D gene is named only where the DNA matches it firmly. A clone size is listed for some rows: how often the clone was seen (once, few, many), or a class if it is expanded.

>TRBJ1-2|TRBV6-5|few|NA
TGTGCCAGCAGTTACTCGGCGCAGGGGAATGGCTACACCTTC
CASSYSAQGNGYTF
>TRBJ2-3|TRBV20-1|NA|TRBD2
TGCAGTGCTAGAACTAGCGGACTTCCCACAGATACGCAGTATTTT
CSARTSGLPTDTQYF
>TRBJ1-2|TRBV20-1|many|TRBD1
TGCAGTGCTAGAACCGAGGGGGCCGGCTACACCTTC
CSARTEGAGYTF
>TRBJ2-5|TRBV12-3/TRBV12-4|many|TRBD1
TGTGCCAGCAGTCCTACGCCGGACAGGAGAAAACCCCAAGAGACCCAGTACTTC
CASSPTPDRRKPQETQYF
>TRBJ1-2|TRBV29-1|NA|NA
TGCAGCGTTGCGTTCTTGGATGGCTACACCTTC
CSVAFLDGYTF
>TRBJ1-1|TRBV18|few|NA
TGTGCCAGCTCACCGTATACGGAAGCCGCTGAAGCTTTCTTT
CASSPYTEAAEAFF
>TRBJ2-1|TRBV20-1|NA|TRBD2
TGCAGTGCTAACGTTGCGGGAGAGTTTTACAATGAGCAGTTCTTC
CSANVAGEFYNEQFF
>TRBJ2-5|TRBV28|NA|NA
TGTGCCAGCAGTTTGGTACTTACTTGGGAGACCCAGTACTTC
CASSLVLTWETQYF
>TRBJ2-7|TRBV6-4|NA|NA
TGTGCCAGCAGTGCGGCACCTAGGAACGAGCAGTACTTC
CASSAAPRNEQYF
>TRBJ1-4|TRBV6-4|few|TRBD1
TGTGCCAGCAGTGAGGACAGGACTGAAAAACTGTTTTTT
CASSEDRTEKLFF
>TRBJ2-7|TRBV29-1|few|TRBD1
TGCAGCGTTGAAGACCCGGACAGGGACTACGAGCAGTACTTC
CSVEDPDRDYEQYF
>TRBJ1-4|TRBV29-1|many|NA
TGCAGCGTTGAAGATCAGACGTCGAAACTGTTTTTT
CSVEDQTSKLFF
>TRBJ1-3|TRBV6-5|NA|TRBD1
TGTGCCAGCAGTTCCCACAGGGGGTCCTTCGGAAACACCATATATTTT
CASSSHRGSFGNTIYF
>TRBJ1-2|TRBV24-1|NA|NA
TGTGCCACCAGTGATCCCTCCAGGGGTAGCGGCTACACCTTC
CATSDPSRGSGYTF
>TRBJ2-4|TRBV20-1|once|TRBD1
TGCAGTGCTAGAGCCCCGACAGGGGGCGAAGCCAAAAACATTCAGTACTTC
CSARAPTGGEAKNIQYF
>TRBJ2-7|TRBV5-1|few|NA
TGCGCCAGCAGCGCCGACCCACGAGGGGAGCAGTACTTC
CASSADPRGEQYF
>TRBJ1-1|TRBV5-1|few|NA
TGCGCCAGCAGCGTGCAGGGAGCTGAAGCTTTCTTT
CASSVQGAEAFF
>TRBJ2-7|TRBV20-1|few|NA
TGCAGTGCTAGAGATGGGAGGACGAGAAGCTCCTACGAGCAGTACTTC
CSARDGRTRSSYEQYF
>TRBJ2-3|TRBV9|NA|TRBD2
TGTGCCAGCAGCCCCGTTGGCGGGGGAGGTACAGATACGCAGTATTTT
CASSPVGGGGTDTQYF
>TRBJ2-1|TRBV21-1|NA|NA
TGTGCCAGCAGCAAACAGTTGTTAGGACTAGCGGCCTCCTACAATGAGCAGTTCTTC
CASSKQLLGLAASYNEQFF
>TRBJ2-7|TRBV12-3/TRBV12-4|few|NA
TGTGCCAGCAGTCGCACCATGGGGGACGGACGACGCGAGCAGTACTTC
CASSRTMGDGRREQYF
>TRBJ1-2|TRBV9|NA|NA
TGTGCCAGCAGCGTCCTCGGTGGGGGCTACACCTTC
CASSVLGGGYTF
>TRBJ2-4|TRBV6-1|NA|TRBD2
TGTGCCAGCAGTGAGGACTATAGCGGGGGCAAGGGGGCCAAAAACATTCAGTACTTC
CASSEDYSGGKGAKNIQYF
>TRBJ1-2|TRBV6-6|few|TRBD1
TGTGCCAGCTCCCCAGGGGGTCCCTATGGCTACACCTTC
CASSPGGPYGYTF
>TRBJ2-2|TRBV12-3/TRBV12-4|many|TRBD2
TGTGCCAGCAGTAAACTAGCGGAATACACCGGGGAGCTGTTTTTT
CASSKLAEYTGELFF
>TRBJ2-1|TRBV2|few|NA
TGTGCCAGCATAAGGTCCGTCAATGAGCAGTTCTTC
CASIRSVNEQFF
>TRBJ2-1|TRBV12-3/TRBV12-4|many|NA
TGTGCCAGCAGTTATGGGGGCACATTATCTGGGTTCTTC
CASSYGGTLSGFF
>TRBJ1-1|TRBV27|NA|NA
TGTGCCAGCAGTTTACCAACACGAACTGAAGCTTTCTTT
CASSLPTRTEAFF
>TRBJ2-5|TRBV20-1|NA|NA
TGCAGTGCTGGGCCCGGGACCCTGCAGGAGACCCAGTACTTC
CSAGPGTLQETQYF
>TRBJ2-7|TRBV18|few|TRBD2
TGTGCCAGCTCACCACGAAACCTAGGACTAGCGGGAGTTTACGAGCAGTACTTC
CASSPRNLGLAGVYEQYF
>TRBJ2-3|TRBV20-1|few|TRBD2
TGCAGTGCTAGCACCGTAGCGGGAGACGGGGTAACAGATACGCAGTATTTT
CSASTVAGDGVTDTQYF
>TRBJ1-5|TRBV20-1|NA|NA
TGCAGTGCTAGAGATTCTCGGCAGGGCGCTCAGCCCCAGCATTTT
CSARDSRQGAQPQHF
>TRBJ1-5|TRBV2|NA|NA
TGTGCCAGCAGCGGGGGAGGGGTGCCTCAGCCCCAGCATTTT
CASSGGGVPQPQHF
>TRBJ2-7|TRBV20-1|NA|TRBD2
TGCAGTGCTACGGGGGGAACCTACGAGCAGTACTTC
CSATGGTYEQYF
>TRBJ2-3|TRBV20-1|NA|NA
TGCAGTGCTAGAGTATCTGGCGGGCGGAGCACAGATACGCAGTATTTT
CSARVSGGRSTDTQYF
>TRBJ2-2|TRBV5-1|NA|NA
TGCGCCAGCGGGATGGGGGACTGGGAGCTGTTTTTT
CASGMGDWELFF
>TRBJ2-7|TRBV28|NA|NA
TGTGCCAGCTTGGACCCAAGGAGCTCCTACGAGCAGTACTTC
CASLDPRSSYEQYF
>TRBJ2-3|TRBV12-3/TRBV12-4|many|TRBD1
TGTGCCAGCATCCTCGGACAGGGGCTCACAGATACGCAGTATTTT
CASILGQGLTDTQYF
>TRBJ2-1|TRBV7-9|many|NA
TGTGCCAGCAGCACTGGACTGGAGCAGTTCTTC
CASSTGLEQFF
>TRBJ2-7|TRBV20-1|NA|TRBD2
TGCAGTGCTAAGGGGCGGAGCGGGGGTGAATACGAGCAGTACTTC
CSAKGRSGGEYEQYF
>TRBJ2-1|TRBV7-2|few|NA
TGTGCCAGCAGCTTAAGCTCTAACAATGAGCAGTTCTTC
CASSLSSNNEQFF
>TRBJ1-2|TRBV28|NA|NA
TGTGCCAGCAGTACGGGACCGACGACAGGCACCTTC
CASSTGPTTGTF
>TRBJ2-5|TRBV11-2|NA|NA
TGTGCCAGCACCCCTGGGGGACCGGCGAGGGAGACCCAGTACTTC
CASTPGGPARETQYF
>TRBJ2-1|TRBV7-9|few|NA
TGTGCCAGCAGCCCTCAGGGGGGACGAGACGGTGAGCAGTTCTTC
CASSPQGGRDGEQFF
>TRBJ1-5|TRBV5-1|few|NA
TGCGCCAGCAGCCCTGCGGGGGCCGATCAGCCCCAGCATTTT
CASSPAGADQPQHF
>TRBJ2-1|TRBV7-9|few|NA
TGTGCCAGCAGGTGGGGGGGGGCTTTCGGGGATGAGCAGTTCTTC
CASRWGGAFGDEQFF
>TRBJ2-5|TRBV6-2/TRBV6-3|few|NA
TGTGCCAGCAGTTCTAGGACAGCCAACGCTCAAGAGACCCAGTACTTC
CASSSRTANAQETQYF
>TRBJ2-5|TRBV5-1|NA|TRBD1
TGCGCCAGCAGCACTGGGACAGGGATTGAGACCCAGTACTTC
CASSTGTGIETQYF
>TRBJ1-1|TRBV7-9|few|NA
TGTGCCAGCAGCCAGGGACCCGGGGACACTGAAGCTTTCTTT
CASSQGPGDTEAFF
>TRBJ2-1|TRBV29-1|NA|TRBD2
TGCAGCCCTGGCGGGAGGACCAGGGGCTCCTACAATGAGCAGTTCTTC
CSPGGRTRGSYNEQFF
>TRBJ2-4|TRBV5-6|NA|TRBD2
TGTGCCAGCAGCGGCGGACTAGCGGGAGACAAAAACATTCAGTACTTC
CASSGGLAGDKNIQYF
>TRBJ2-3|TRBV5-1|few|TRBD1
TGCGCCAGCAGCGTGACAGGGAACGTTGCAGATACGCAGTATTTT
CASSVTGNVADTQYF
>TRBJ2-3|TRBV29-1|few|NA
TGCAGCGTGACATACAGTGGAATCACAGATACGCAGTATTTT
CSVTYSGITDTQYF
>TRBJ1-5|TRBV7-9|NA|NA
TGTGCCAGCAGCTTTCAGGCGAATCAGCCCCAGCATTTT
CASSFQANQPQHF
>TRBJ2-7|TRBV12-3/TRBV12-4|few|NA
TGTGCCAGCAGTTTCAGGGGTTTTGGAAACGAGCAGTACTTC
CASSFRGFGNEQYF
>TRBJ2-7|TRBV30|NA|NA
TGTGCCTGGAGGACAGTCTACGAGCAGTACTTC
CAWRTVYEQYF
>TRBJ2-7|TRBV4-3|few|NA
TGCGCCAGCAGCCGAACGAACCGGGATCCCTCCTACGAGCAGTACTTC
CASSRTNRDPSYEQYF
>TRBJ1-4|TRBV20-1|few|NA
TGCAGTGCTAGAGATACGGATAAAAATGAAAAACTGTTTTTT
CSARDTDKNEKLFF
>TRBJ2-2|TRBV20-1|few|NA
TGCAGTGCTAGAGATGAGGACAGCCCGAACACCGGGGAGCTGTTTTTT
CSARDEDSPNTGELFF